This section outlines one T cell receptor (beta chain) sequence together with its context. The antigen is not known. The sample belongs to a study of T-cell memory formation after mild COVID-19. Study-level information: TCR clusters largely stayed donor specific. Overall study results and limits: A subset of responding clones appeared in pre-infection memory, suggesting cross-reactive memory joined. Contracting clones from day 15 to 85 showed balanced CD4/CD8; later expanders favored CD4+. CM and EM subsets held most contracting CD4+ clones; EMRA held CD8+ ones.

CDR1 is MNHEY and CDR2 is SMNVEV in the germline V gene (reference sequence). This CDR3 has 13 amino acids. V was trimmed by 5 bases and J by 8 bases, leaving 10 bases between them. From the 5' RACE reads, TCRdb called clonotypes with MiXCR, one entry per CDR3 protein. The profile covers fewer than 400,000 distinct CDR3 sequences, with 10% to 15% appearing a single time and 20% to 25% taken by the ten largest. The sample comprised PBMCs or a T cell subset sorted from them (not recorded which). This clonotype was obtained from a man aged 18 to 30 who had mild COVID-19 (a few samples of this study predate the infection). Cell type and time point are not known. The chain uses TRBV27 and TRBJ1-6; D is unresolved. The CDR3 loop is CASSHRAYSPLHF. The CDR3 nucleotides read TGTGCCAGCAGTCACCGGGCATATTCACCCCTCCACTTT.